This T cell receptor beta chain was captured in a study of blood T cells in healthy people across ages. Whole-study results and caveats: Aged donors had fewer naive CD4+ cells and lower diversity than long-lived donors. Roughly linearly, TCR beta diversity per million T cells fell as age increased.

Trimming removed 3 bases from V and 4 bases from J, with 13 bases in between. Per germline, CDR1 MGHDK and CDR2 SYGVNS. The CDR3 covers 15 residues. A note on this clonotype: Its target is not known.

Alongside a J-beta primer mix, a sample-barcoded 5' primer served in a second PCR lasting roughly 7 to 11 cycles. TCRdb reanalysed the 5' RACE reads using MiXCR and keeps one entry per CDR3 protein. The data hold approximately 800,000 distinct CDR3 sequences, with approximately 25% observed a single time. Separately, the same data were catalogued under a study of T cells of mothers and their children. From that report: Three healthy Caucasian mothers and their six children donated.

The rearrangement links TRBV25-1 to TRBJ1-3; a weak D match, TRBD1 (6 bases). The sequencing sample was made of blood. This TCR derives from a boy aged 5-17 years in good health. The CDR3 nucleotides are TGTGCCAGCAGTGACCTGAGGACAGCAGGAAACACCATATATTTT. This codes for CASSDLRTAGNTIYF.